The 25 T cell receptor beta chains listed next were all sequenced from one sample in a study of T cell changes during pregnancy in multiple sclerosis. Repertoires were generated with immunoSEQ multiplex PCR, while TCRdb's copy carries only in-frame clones and drops some. Here the sample spans roughly 100,000 clones, 85% to 95% being singletons. Sequenced material: peripheral blood, taken after pregnancy. These receptors came from a female donor with multiple sclerosis, enrolled in a pregnancy study.

The chain is built from TRBV5-8 and TRBJ2-3; TRBD1 matches at 12 bases. The CDR3 length is 17 residues. Losses at the gene ends were 5 bases for V and 5 bases for J; bases not matched to a gene: 12. CDR1 and CDR2 (germline): SGHTS, YDEGEE. CDR3 protein: CASRPRGTGGKGDTQYF. The CDR3 bases are TGTGCCAGCAGGCCCAGGGGGACAGGGGGCAAAGGAGATACGCAGTATTTT.

The CDR3 sequence is CSVAGDSYQPGHSGNTIYF. The CDR3 DNA is TGCAGCGTTGCGGGCGACAGTTACCAACCCGGCCACTCTGGAAACACCATATATTTT. The chain uses TRBV29-1 and TRBJ1-3, with D possibly TRBD1 on 5 matching bases. Germline-derived CDR1 and CDR2 are SQVTM and ANQGSEA. V shed 4 bases and J shed 0 bases, with 25 bases lying between them. The CDR3 runs 19 residues.

The V and J genes are TRBV7-9 and TRBJ1-3, with D tentatively TRBD1 (5 bases). This CDR3 is 17 amino acids long. The ends were cut back, 5 bases at V and 1 base at J, with 18 bases in the middle. The V gene's germline CDR1 is SEHNR and CDR2 FQNEAQ (reference sequence). The CDR3: CASSQSNIDSSGNTIYF. Written as DNA, the CDR3 is TGTGCCAGCAGCCAATCCAATATCGACAGTTCTGGAAACACCATATATTTT. Together with reference TRBV7-9 and TRBJ1-3, the CDR3 gives the full variable domain: DTGVSQNPRHKITKRGQNVTFRCDPISEHNRLYWYRQTLGQGPEFLTYFQNEAQLEKSRLLSDRFSAERPKGSFSTLEIQRTEQGDSAMYLCASSQSNIDSSGNTIYFGEGSWLTVV.

V is TRBV7-2 and J is TRBJ2-1; D call uncertain. Germline CDR1 is SGHTA and CDR2 is FQGNSA. V was cut by 5 bases and J by 4 bases, with 9 bases left in between. The CDR3 has 13 amino acids. The CDR3 here is CASSPPGYNEQFF. As DNA, the CDR3 is TGTGCCAGCAGCCCGCCGGGTTACAATGAGCAGTTCTTC.

The J gene is TRBJ1-2, the V gene TRBV27; a weak D match, TRBD1 (5 bases). CDR1 and CDR2 from the germline V gene are MNHEY and SMNVEV (reference sequence). This CDR3 is built from 13 residues. The germline V and J ends were trimmed by 4 bases and 1 base, with 7 bases remaining between them. CDR3 DNA: TGTGCCAGCAGTTCAAGGGGTAACTATGGCTACACCTTC. This gives the protein CASSSRGNYGYTF.

The V and J genes are TRBV7-3 and TRBJ2-1, with D perhaps matching TRBD2 (5 bases). The ends were cut back, 5 bases at V and 9 bases at J, with 11 bases in the middle. Germline V gives CDR1 SGHTA, CDR2 FQGTGA. This CDR3 region has 12 residues. CDR3 protein: CASSRRGSEQFF. Here the CDR3 DNA reads TGTGCCAGCAGCCGGCGAGGGTCTGAGCAGTTCTTC.

Concerning this clone: A junction boundary mismatches the germline segment, possibly from a read error. CDR3 nucleotides: TGTGCCAGCAGATCTCTGTGGGGGGACTCCTTC. Protein: CASRSLWGDSF. The chain employs TRBV6-5 and TRBJ1-2; weak D call: TRBD1 (5 bases). Germline V gives CDR1 MNHEY, CDR2 SVGAGI. The CDR3 length is 11 residues.

The chain combines TRBV7-2 with TRBJ2-1, with D tentatively TRBD2 (6 bases). Germline loops: CDR1 SGHTA, CDR2 FQGNSA. Trimming shortened V by 0 bases and J by 7 bases, and 7 bases separated the two germline ends. This CDR3 contains 13 residues. CDR3 protein: CASSLAGGNEQFF. For the CDR3, the DNA is TGTGCCAGCAGCTTAGCTGGAGGGAATGAGCAGTTCTTC.

The J gene is TRBJ2-7, the V gene TRBV5-1; weak D call: TRBD2 (7 bases). Trimming took off 0 bases at V and 3 bases at J, with 16 bases between the two ends. Germline CDR1 reads SGHRS; CDR2 reads YFSETQ. This CDR3 contains 16 residues. This CDR3 reads CASSLAVGGGIYEQYF. The CDR3 bases are TGCGCCAGCAGCTTGGCCGTAGGGGGGGGCATCTACGAGCAGTACTTC.

The count of this clone is one. The chain joins TRBV11-2 to TRBJ2-7; D is perhaps TRBD2 (6 bases). The germline V gene has CDR1 SGHAT and CDR2 FQNNGV. This CDR3 spans 15 amino acids. Trimming removed 3 bases from V and 4 bases from J, with 16 bases in between. The CDR3 protein is CASSLETGAWYEQYF. The CDR3 DNA follows: TGTGCCAGCAGCTTGGAGACGGGAGCTTGGTACGAGCAGTACTTC.

The rearrangement links TRBV25-1 to TRBJ2-1; 11 bases fit TRBD2. V lost 3 bases to trimming and J lost 1 base; unmatched junction nucleotides: 5. Germline CDR1 MGHDK, CDR2 SYGVNS. The CDR3 contains 17 residues. For the CDR3, the DNA is TGTGCCAGCAGTGAGTTAGCGGGAGGGCAGTCCTACAATGAGCAGTTCTTC. The encoded protein is CASSELAGGQSYNEQFF.

The J gene is TRBJ2-3, the V gene TRBV15; tentatively, D is TRBD2 (5 bases). V was cut by 3 bases and J by 2 bases, with 24 bases left in between. Germline loops: CDR1 LNHNV, CDR2 YYDKDF (reference sequence). This CDR3 region has 19 residues. CDR3 sequence: CATSSEGLQESLHTDTQYF. CDR3 in DNA: TGTGCCACCAGCAGCGAGGGCCTCCAGGAGTCCCTCCACACAGATACGCAGTATTTT. Complete variable domain (other parts from reference TRBV15 and TRBJ2-3): DAMVIQNPRYQVTQFGKPVTLSCSQTLNHNVMYWYQQKSSQAPKLLFHYYDKDFNNEADTPDNFQSRRPNTSFCFLDIRSPGLGDTAMYLCATSSEGLQESLHTDTQYFGPGTRLTVL.

The chain uses TRBV6-5 and TRBJ2-5, with D possibly TRBD2 on 5 matching bases. V lost 6 bases and J 6 bases, leaving 14 bases between the germline ends. Germline-derived CDR1 and CDR2 are MNHEY and SVGAGI. This CDR3 is 13 amino acids long. CDR3: CASRISRTQTQYF. Here the CDR3 DNA reads TGTGCCAGCAGAATTTCCCGGACTCAGACCCAGTACTTC.

J is TRBJ2-3 and V is TRBV9; D is possibly TRBD2 (6 bases). Germline lookup yields CDR1 SGDLS and CDR2 YYNGEE. CDR3 length: 14 residues. The V and J ends lost 0 bases and 5 bases respectively, with 10 bases between them. The CDR3 protein is CASSVGRVEDTQYF. In DNA, the CDR3 is TGTGCCAGCAGCGTAGGGAGGGTGGAAGATACGCAGTATTTT.

This chain joins TRBV7-3 and TRBJ2-3; 7 bases align to TRBD2. The CDR3 length is 15 residues. The V and J ends lost 4 bases and 1 base, in that order; junction bases with no gene match: 5. Per germline, CDR1 SGHTA and CDR2 FQGTGA. The CDR3 nucleotides are TGTGCCAGCAGCTATAGCGGGCTGGGCACAGATACGCAGTATTTT. It yields the protein CASSYSGLGTDTQYF.

V usage is TRBV27 and J usage is TRBJ1-1; tentative D call: TRBD1 (6 bases). Germline assignment: CDR1 MNHEY and CDR2 SMNVEV (reference sequence). The CDR3 loop spans 15 amino acids. Trimming stripped 2 bases from V and 6 bases from J, with 16 bases between. The CDR3, as DNA: TGTGCCAGCAGTTTACACCCAGGGGTTCAGTCTGAAGCTTTCTTT. It specifies CASSLHPGVQSEAFF.

V gene TRBV18 combines with J gene TRBJ1-1; 8 nucleotides align to TRBD1. This CDR3 comprises 17 residues. Looked up from germline, CDR1 is KGHSH and CDR2 is LQKENI. The junction had 15 bases not matched to a gene; V was cut back by 5 bases and J by 4 bases. In DNA, the CDR3 is TGTGCCAGCTCATCACTCCATCCAGGGGGCGCCGGCACTGAAGCTTTCTTT. It specifies CASSSLHPGGAGTEAFF.

The chain combines TRBV13 with TRBJ2-1; TRBD2 matches at 11 bases. V lost 5 bases to trimming and J lost 0 bases; unmatched junction nucleotides: 9. The germline gives CDR1 PRHDT, CDR2 FYEKMQ (reference sequence). The CDR3 totals 18 residues. CDR3 residues: CASSPRTSGFSSYNEQFF. Written as DNA, the CDR3 is TGTGCCAGCAGCCCCCGGACTAGCGGGTTTAGCTCCTACAATGAGCAGTTCTTC.

This chain joins TRBV27 and TRBJ2-5; tentative D call: TRBD1 (6 bases). V lost 3 bases and J lost 3, with 11 bases in between. Looked up from germline, CDR1 is MNHEY and CDR2 is SMNVEV (reference sequence). There are 14 residues in the CDR3. As DNA, the CDR3 is TGTGCCAGCAGTTTTCAGGGGACGAAAGAGACCCAGTACTTC. Its translation: CASSFQGTKETQYF.

This chain joins TRBV6-1 and TRBJ1-6; D is ambiguous. The germline V gene has CDR1 MNHNS and CDR2 SASEGT. V was shortened by 3 bases and J by 9 bases, with 9 bases between the two germline ends. This CDR3 is built from 13 residues. This CDR3 reads CASSDRGFSPLHF. CDR3 in DNA: TGTGCCAGCAGTGATCGAGGATTTTCACCCCTCCACTTT.

The rearrangement links TRBV27 to TRBJ1-1; D is perhaps TRBD1 (5 bases). CDR1 and CDR2 from the germline V gene are MNHEY and SMNVEV (reference sequence). Between the trimmed V and J ends, which lost 3 bases and 6 bases, there was a span of 14 bases. The CDR3 is 14 residues long. The CDR3 DNA sequence: TGTGCCAGCAGTTTGACAGTCAGAAGGGCTGAAGCTTTCTTT. Its translation is CASSLTVRRAEAFF.

This clone has just one count. The chain has TRBV5-8 and TRBJ2-1; 8 nucleotides align to TRBD2. The CDR3 runs to 16 residues. In germline, CDR1 is SGHTS, CDR2 YDEGEE. J lost 5 bases, V lost 2 bases, and 9 bases had no gene match. The CDR3 sequence is CASSLIAGRGDNEQFF. In DNA, the CDR3 is TGTGCCAGCAGCTTAATAGCGGGAAGGGGAGACAATGAGCAGTTCTTC.

This chain joins TRBV27 and TRBJ2-7, with TRBD1 as a possible D gene (5 bases). The germline gives CDR1 MNHEY, CDR2 SMNVEV (reference sequence). The CDR3 sequence is 12 residues long. V was cut by 5 bases and J by 1 base, with 6 bases left in between. The CDR3 here is CASSTGSYEQYF. The CDR3 DNA sequence: TGTGCCAGCAGTACAGGTTCCTACGAGCAGTACTTC.

The CDR3 sequence: CASKQDRSTYEQYF. Here the CDR3 DNA reads TGTGCCAGCAAGCAGGACAGGTCTACCTACGAGCAGTACTTC. The chain joins TRBV7-2 to TRBJ2-7; 7 bases are a match to TRBD1. The CDR3 runs to 14 residues. Germline assignment: CDR1 SGHTA and CDR2 FQGNSA. Trimming removed 7 bases from V and 2 bases from J; junction bases left unmatched: 8.

This sequence joins TRBV7-3 and TRBJ2-1, with D possibly being TRBD2 (5 bases). CDR3 length: 13 amino acids. CDR1 SGHTA and CDR2 FQGTGA come from the germline V gene. Trimming removed 5 bases at V and 7 bases at J, with 12 bases between. The CDR3: CASSLEGLNEQFF. In DNA form, the CDR3 reads TGTGCCAGCAGCCTCGAGGGTTTGAATGAGCAGTTCTTC.